This T cell receptor (beta chain) stems from a study of blood T cell repertoires in COVID-19. About the study: Sample material is recorded as cDNA or gDNA derived from T cells, B-cell-depleted T cells, or PBMCs.

Under the authors' procedure: Reference gene primer amplification yielded estimated nucleated cell counts. Clones were sequenced by immunoSEQ multiplex PCR, and TCRdb holds only the in-frame ones, with some missing. Clone size and V and J calls were adopted from that table, with D and trimming inferred from the DNA. The sample records over 250,000 clones, about 70% being singletons. Germline loops: CDR1 SGHRS, CDR2 YFSETQ. There are 16 residues in the CDR3. V was pared by 2 bases and J by 2 bases, with 11 bases between. The receptor was derived from an elderly woman with acute or convalescent COVID-19. Material: peripheral blood. This chain uses TRBV5-1 with TRBJ2-6; D is perhaps TRBD1 (6 bases). The CDR3 region has the DNA TGCGCCAGCAGCTTCACAGGGTCCCCTGGGGCCAACGTCCTGACTTTC. As protein: CASSFTGSPGANVLTF.